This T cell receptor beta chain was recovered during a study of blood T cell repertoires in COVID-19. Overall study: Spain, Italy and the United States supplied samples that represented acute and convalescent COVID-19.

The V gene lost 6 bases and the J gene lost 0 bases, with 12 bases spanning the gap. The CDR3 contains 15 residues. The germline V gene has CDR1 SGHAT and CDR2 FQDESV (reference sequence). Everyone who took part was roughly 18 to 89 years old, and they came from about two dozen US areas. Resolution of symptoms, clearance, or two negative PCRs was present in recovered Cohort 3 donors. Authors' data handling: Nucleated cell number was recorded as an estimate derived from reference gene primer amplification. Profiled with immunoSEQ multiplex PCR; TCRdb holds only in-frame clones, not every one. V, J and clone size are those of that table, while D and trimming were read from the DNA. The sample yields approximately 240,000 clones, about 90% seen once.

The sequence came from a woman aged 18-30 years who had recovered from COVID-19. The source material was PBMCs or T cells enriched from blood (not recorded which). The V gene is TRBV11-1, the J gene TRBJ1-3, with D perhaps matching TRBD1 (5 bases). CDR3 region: CASSSDSHSGNTIYF. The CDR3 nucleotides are TGTGCCAGCAGTTCCGACAGCCACTCTGGAAACACCATATATTTT.